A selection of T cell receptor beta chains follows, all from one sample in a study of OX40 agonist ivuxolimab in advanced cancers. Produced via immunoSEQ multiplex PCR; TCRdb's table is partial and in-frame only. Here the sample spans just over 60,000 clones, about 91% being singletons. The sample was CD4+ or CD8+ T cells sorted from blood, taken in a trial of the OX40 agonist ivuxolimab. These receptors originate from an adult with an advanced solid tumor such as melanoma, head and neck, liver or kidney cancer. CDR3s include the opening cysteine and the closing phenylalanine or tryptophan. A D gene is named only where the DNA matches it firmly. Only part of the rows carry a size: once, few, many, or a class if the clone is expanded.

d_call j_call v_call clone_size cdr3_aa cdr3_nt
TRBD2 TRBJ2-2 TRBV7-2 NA CASSLIRGDTGELFF TGTGCCAGCAGCTTAATACGGGGGGACACCGGGGAGCTGTTTTTT
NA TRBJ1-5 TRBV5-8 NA CASSLGPNSNQPQHF TGTGCCAGCAGCTTAGGCCCAAATAGCAATCAGCCCCAGCATTTT
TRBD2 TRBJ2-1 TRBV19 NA CASSMIVGGEQFF TGTGCCAGTAGTATGATTGTCGGGGGGGAGCAGTTCTTC
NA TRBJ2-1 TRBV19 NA CASSITHWNEQFF TGTGCCAGTAGTATAACCCACTGGAATGAGCAGTTCTTC
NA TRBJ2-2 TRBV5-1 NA CASEPGHRTGELFF TGCGCCAGCGAACCGGGACACAGAACCGGGGAGCTGTTTTTT
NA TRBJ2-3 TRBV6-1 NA CASSEAVSGGTDTQYF TGTGCCAGCAGTGAAGCGGTTTCGGGCGGCACAGATACGCAGTATTTT
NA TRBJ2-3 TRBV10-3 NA CAINRDDTDTQYF TGTGCCATCAATCGGGATGACACAGATACGCAGTATTTT
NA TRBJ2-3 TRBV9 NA CASSPSAGVNTDTQYF TGTGCCAGCAGCCCATCGGCCGGGGTAAACACAGATACGCAGTATTTT
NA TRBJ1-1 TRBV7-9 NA CASSPSGGSHEAFF TGTGCCAGCAGCCCCTCCGGGGGTTCGCATGAAGCTTTCTTT
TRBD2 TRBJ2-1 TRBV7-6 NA CASSTRTSASYNEQFF TGTGCCAGCAGCACACGAACTAGCGCCAGCTACAATGAGCAGTTCTTC
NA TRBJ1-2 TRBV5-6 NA CASSSDQTTYGYTF TGTGCCAGCAGCTCGGACCAGACAACCTATGGCTACACCTTC
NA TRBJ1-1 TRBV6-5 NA CASSYSTPQNTEAFF TGTGCCAGCAGTTACTCGACTCCACAGAACACTGAAGCTTTCTTT
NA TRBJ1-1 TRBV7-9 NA CASSLNRENTEAFF TGTGCCAGCAGCCTTAACAGAGAGAACACTGAAGCTTTCTTT
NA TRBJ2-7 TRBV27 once CASSLKGSGFMAYEQYF TGTGCCAGCAGCCTAAAGGGGTCAGGATTCATGGCCTACGAGCAGTACTTC
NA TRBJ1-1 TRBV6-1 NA CASRQGPEAFF TGTGCCAGCAGACAGGGTCCTGAAGCTTTCTTT
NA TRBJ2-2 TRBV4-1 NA CASSQEGGTAASTGELFF TGCGCCAGCAGCCAAGAGGGTGGGACCGCCGCGTCCACCGGGGAGCTGTTTTTT
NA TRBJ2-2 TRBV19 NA CASSIFGANTGELFF TGTGCCAGTAGTATTTTTGGGGCAAACACCGGGGAGCTGTTTTTT
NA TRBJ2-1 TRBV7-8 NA CASSSWTALERGEQFF TGTGCCAGCAGCTCCTGGACAGCCCTAGAAAGGGGTGAGCAGTTCTTC
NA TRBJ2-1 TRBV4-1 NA CASSQRPENEQFF TGCGCCAGCAGCCAAAGGCCAGAGAATGAGCAGTTCTTC
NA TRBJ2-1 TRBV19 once CASLGSSYNEQFF TGTGCCAGTCTGGGGAGCTCCTACAATGAGCAGTTCTTC
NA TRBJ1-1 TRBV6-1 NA CASSRQADTEAFF TGTGCCAGCAGCCGACAGGCGGACACTGAAGCTTTCTTT
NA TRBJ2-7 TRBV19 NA CASSTGDWHEQYF TGTGCCAGTAGTACAGGGGATTGGCACGAGCAGTACTTC
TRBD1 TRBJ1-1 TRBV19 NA CATGTGMNTEAFF TGTGCCACCGGGACAGGGATGAACACTGAAGCTTTCTTT
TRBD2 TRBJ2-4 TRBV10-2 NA CASSEFEFGLVGNIQYF TGCGCCAGCAGTGAATTTGAATTCGGACTAGTGGGGAACATTCAGTACTTC
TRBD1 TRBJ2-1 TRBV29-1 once CSVTGTAYNNEQFF TGCAGCGTTACCGGGACAGCGTACAACAATGAGCAGTTCTTC
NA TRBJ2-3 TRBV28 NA CASSSGYRTDTQYF TGTGCCAGCAGTTCTGGCTACCGGACAGATACGCAGTATTTT
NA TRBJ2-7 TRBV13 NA CASSSPPDLEQYF TGTGCCAGCAGCTCTCCCCCTGACCTCGAGCAGTACTTC
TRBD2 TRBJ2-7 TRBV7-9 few CASSLRDYTYEQYF TGTGCCAGCAGCCTCCGGGACTATACCTACGAGCAGTACTTC
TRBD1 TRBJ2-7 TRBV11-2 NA CASSFTWTGGNEQYF TGTGCCAGCAGCTTCACCTGGACAGGGGGCAACGAGCAGTACTTC
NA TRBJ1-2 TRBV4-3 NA CASSQQRTANYGYTF TGCGCCAGCAGCCAGCAGCGGACAGCGAACTATGGCTACACCTTC
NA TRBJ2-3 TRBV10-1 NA CASSEGRRTDTQYF TGCGCCAGCAGTGAGGGACGCCGCACAGATACGCAGTATTTT
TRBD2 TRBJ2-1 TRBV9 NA CASSETSGQYNEQFF TGTGCCAGCAGCGAAACTAGCGGACAGTACAATGAGCAGTTCTTC